A selection of T cell receptor beta chains follows, all from one sample in a study of shared clonotypes between healthy human individuals. TCRdb keeps only in-frame clones here, not all; method: immunoSEQ multiplex PCR. The data contain about 800,000 clones, 90% to 98% of them singletons. Sequencing was carried out using naive CD8+ T cells sorted from blood. These receptors were collected from a man aged 30 to 39 in good health. The CDR3 runs from the conserved cysteine through the conserved F or W.

V	length	J	CDR3
TRBV14	13	TRBJ2-7	CASRGLGDYEQYF
TRBV19	12	TRBJ2-2	CASSIGTGELFF
TRBV7-6	15	TRBJ2-7	CASSPELASSYEQYF
TRBV27	13	TRBJ1-1	CASSDRANTEAFF
TRBV4-3	14	TRBJ2-7	CASSVTGDYYEQYF
TRBV10-3	14	TRBJ1-2	CAISESDSSYGYTF
TRBV25-1	13	TRBJ1-1	CASWDGLGTEAFF
TRBV7-6	15	TRBJ2-1	CASSLSSGSTDEQFF
TRBV7-9	19	TRBJ1-5	CASSSSAPSGTGRNQPQHF
TRBV11-2	18	TRBJ2-1	CASSLTAGTGGSGDEQFF
TRBV6-5	15	TRBJ2-2	CASSKNTGPTGELFF